A selection of T cell receptor beta chains follows, all from one sample in a study of T cell responses to AZD1222 COVID-19 vaccine. The repertoire was sequenced with immunoSEQ multiplex PCR; TCRdb's copy has only in-frame clones and lacks some. The sample yields 210,000 or so clones, about 93% seen once. Source: peripheral blood, taken on day 0 of MenACWY control vaccination. The receptors here all came from an adult in good health. Each CDR3 is given with its conserved first and last residue. The order of the fields is D gene, clone size, V gene, J gene, CDR3 protein, CDR3 DNA. D genes are given only for firm matches. The listing skips clone size in some rows; elsewhere it reads once, few, many or a size class.

d_gene: TRBD2
abundance: NA
v_gene: TRBV7-8
j_gene: TRBJ2-3
CDR3aa: CASSIGDTSADTQYF
CDR3nt: TGTGCCAGCAGCATCGGTGACACTAGCGCAGATACGCAGTATTTT

d_gene: NA
abundance: NA
v_gene: TRBV6-6
j_gene: TRBJ1-3
CDR3aa: CASSSPTSSGNTIYF
CDR3nt: TGTGCCAGCAGTTCCCCCACGAGCTCTGGAAACACCATATATTTT

d_gene: NA
abundance: NA
v_gene: TRBV6-5
j_gene: TRBJ2-2
CDR3aa: CASSYSGGELFF
CDR3nt: TGTGCCAGCAGTTACTCGGGGGGGGAGCTGTTTTTT

d_gene: NA
abundance: once
v_gene: TRBV27
j_gene: TRBJ2-7
CDR3aa: CASSTPPRLYEQYF
CDR3nt: TGTGCCAGCAGTACGCCCCCCAGACTCTACGAGCAGTACTTC

d_gene: NA
abundance: NA
v_gene: TRBV6-6
j_gene: TRBJ1-6
CDR3aa: CASSGQINSPLHF
CDR3nt: TGTGCCAGCAGTGGACAGATTAATTCACCCCTCCACTTT

d_gene: TRBD2
abundance: NA
v_gene: TRBV7-8
j_gene: TRBJ2-2
CDR3aa: CASSRGAGTNTGELFF
CDR3nt: TGTGCCAGCAGCCGCGGAGCGGGGACGAACACCGGGGAGCTGTTTTTT

d_gene: TRBD1
abundance: NA
v_gene: TRBV2
j_gene: TRBJ1-5
CDR3aa: CASSDPGQGRQPQHF
CDR3nt: TGTGCCAGCAGTGATCCCGGACAGGGGAGACAGCCCCAGCATTTT

d_gene: NA
abundance: NA
v_gene: TRBV7-8
j_gene: TRBJ2-5
CDR3aa: CASSLFGSRGRETQYF
CDR3nt: TGTGCCAGCAGCTTATTTGGGTCGCGGGGCCGAGAGACCCAGTACTTC

d_gene: NA
abundance: NA
v_gene: TRBV4-3
j_gene: TRBJ1-1
CDR3aa: CASSQASRGRKAFF
CDR3nt: TGCGCCAGCAGCCAAGCCAGCCGGGGGCGCAAAGCTTTCTTT

d_gene: TRBD1
abundance: NA
v_gene: TRBV5-1
j_gene: TRBJ1-1
CDR3aa: CASSLSGTGFLEAFF
CDR3nt: TGCGCCAGCAGCTTATCCGGGACAGGGTTTCTTGAAGCTTTCTTT

d_gene: NA
abundance: once
v_gene: TRBV7-6
j_gene: TRBJ2-3
CDR3aa: CASSLSQGTDTQYF
CDR3nt: TGTGCCAGCAGCTTATCTCAGGGGACAGATACGCAGTATTTT

d_gene: TRBD1
abundance: NA
v_gene: TRBV9
j_gene: TRBJ1-5
CDR3aa: CASSLQGGNQPQHF
CDR3nt: TGTGCCAGCAGTTTACAGGGGGGCAATCAGCCCCAGCATTTT

d_gene: NA
abundance: few
v_gene: TRBV3-1/TRBV3-2
j_gene: TRBJ1-2
CDR3aa: CASSSTGVYFYGYTF
CDR3nt: TGTGCCAGCAGCTCGACAGGAGTGTATTTCTATGGCTACACCTTC

d_gene: NA
abundance: NA
v_gene: TRBV6-5
j_gene: TRBJ1-5
CDR3aa: CASSYSKLQPQHF
CDR3nt: TGTGCCAGCAGTTACTCGAAACTTCAGCCCCAGCATTTT

d_gene: NA
abundance: NA
v_gene: TRBV10-3
j_gene: TRBJ1-4
CDR3aa: CAISDRGATNEKLFF
CDR3nt: TGTGCCATCAGTGATAGGGGAGCAACTAATGAAAAACTGTTTTTT

d_gene: TRBD1
abundance: NA
v_gene: TRBV11-2
j_gene: TRBJ2-3
CDR3aa: CASSPGTGLSADTQYF
CDR3nt: TGTGCCAGCAGCCCGGGGACAGGGCTTTCGGCAGATACGCAGTATTTT

d_gene: NA
abundance: NA
v_gene: TRBV7-2
j_gene: TRBJ1-5
CDR3aa: CASSVTGWDQPQHF
CDR3nt: TGTGCCAGCAGCGTAACAGGGTGGGACCAGCCCCAGCATTTT

d_gene: NA
abundance: few
v_gene: TRBV3-1/TRBV3-2
j_gene: TRBJ1-1
CDR3aa: CASSQDWANTEAFF
CDR3nt: TGTGCCAGCAGCCAAGATTGGGCTAACACTGAAGCTTTCTTT

d_gene: NA
abundance: once
v_gene: TRBV5-1
j_gene: TRBJ1-2
CDR3aa: CASSLGDPGRGYTF
CDR3nt: TGCGCCAGCAGCTTGGGGGATCCAGGACGGGGCTACACCTTC

d_gene: NA
abundance: NA
v_gene: TRBV2
j_gene: TRBJ1-4
CDR3aa: CASSVRTTNEKLFF
CDR3nt: TGTGCCAGCAGTGTTAGAACAACTAATGAAAAACTGTTTTTT

d_gene: NA
abundance: NA
v_gene: TRBV30
j_gene: TRBJ1-2
CDR3aa: CAWSKGVGDGYTF
CDR3nt: TGTGCCTGGAGTAAGGGAGTCGGGGATGGCTACACCTTC

d_gene: NA
abundance: few
v_gene: TRBV6-5
j_gene: TRBJ2-7
CDR3aa: CASTAGHEQYF
CDR3nt: TGTGCCAGCACGGCGGGGCACGAGCAGTACTTC

d_gene: NA
abundance: NA
v_gene: TRBV24-1
j_gene: TRBJ1-5
CDR3aa: CATSGDRTAQHF
CDR3nt: TGTGCCACCAGTGGTGACAGGACGGCCCAGCATTTT

d_gene: TRBD1
abundance: NA
v_gene: TRBV7-9
j_gene: TRBJ2-7
CDR3aa: CASSLGTGTYEQYF
CDR3nt: TGTGCCAGCAGCTTAGGGACAGGGACCTACGAGCAGTACTTC

d_gene: TRBD1
abundance: NA
v_gene: TRBV18
j_gene: TRBJ1-4
CDR3aa: CASSPDRVGEKLFF
CDR3nt: TGTGCCAGCTCACCGGACAGGGTGGGTGAAAAACTGTTTTTT

d_gene: NA
abundance: NA
v_gene: TRBV6-1
j_gene: TRBJ1-6
CDR3aa: CASSEGEGRSYNSPLHF
CDR3nt: TGTGCCAGCAGTGAGGGGGAGGGAAGGTCCTATAATTCACCCCTCCACTTT

d_gene: NA
abundance: NA
v_gene: TRBV4-1
j_gene: TRBJ1-2
CDR3aa: CASSQEFLGASYGYTF
CDR3nt: TGCGCCAGCAGCCAAGAGTTTCTGGGGGCGAGCTATGGCTACACCTTC

d_gene: NA
abundance: NA
v_gene: TRBV3-1/TRBV3-2
j_gene: TRBJ2-7
CDR3aa: CASSQDGGNLPYEQYF
CDR3nt: TGTGCCAGCAGCCAAGACGGGGGAAACTTACCTTACGAGCAGTACTTC

d_gene: NA
abundance: NA
v_gene: TRBV30
j_gene: TRBJ1-2
CDR3aa: CAWSWGLYGYTF
CDR3nt: TGTGCCTGGAGTTGGGGCCTCTATGGCTACACCTTC

d_gene: NA
abundance: NA
v_gene: TRBV19
j_gene: TRBJ1-2
CDR3aa: CASAPATYGYTF
CDR3nt: TGTGCCAGTGCCCCAGCAACCTATGGCTACACCTTC

d_gene: TRBD1
abundance: once
v_gene: TRBV5-1
j_gene: TRBJ1-5
CDR3aa: CASSTGQGESQPQHF
CDR3nt: TGCGCCAGCAGCACGGGACAGGGCGAGAGTCAGCCCCAGCATTTT

d_gene: NA
abundance: NA
v_gene: TRBV29-1
j_gene: TRBJ1-2
CDR3aa: CSTQVEGSFGYTF
CDR3nt: TGCAGCACACAGGTTGAGGGGTCTTTTGGCTACACCTTC

d_gene: NA
abundance: NA
v_gene: TRBV5-5
j_gene: TRBJ2-3
CDR3aa: CASSPGHRTDTQYF
CDR3nt: TGTGCCAGCAGCCCGGGACATCGCACAGATACGCAGTATTTT